Presented here are 15 T cell receptor beta chains from one specimen sequenced in a study of PD-1 blockade in classical Hodgkin lymphoma. Each and every patient relapsed after autologous stem cell transplantation, and patients got differing brentuximab vedotin exposure. Investigators isolated CD4+ T cells from thawed PBMCs through magnetic negative selection. The repertoire was sequenced with immunoSEQ multiplex PCR; TCRdb's copy has only in-frame clones and lacks some. The table lists nearly 25,000 clones, about 83% of them singletons, with approximately 1.8% in the top ten. The source material was CD4+ T cells from blood, sampled at baseline. These receptors all come from a human donor with classical Hodgkin lymphoma.

This clone has a single count. The chain has TRBV6-1 and TRBJ2-5; maybe TRBD1 (6 bases). V shed 6 bases and J shed 4 bases, with 9 bases lying between them. Germline CDR1 reads MNHNS; CDR2 reads SASEGT. The CDR3 is made up of 12 amino acids. The CDR3 nucleotides read TGTGCCAGCAGGATGGACAGAGAGACCCAGTACTTC. Amino acids: CASRMDRETQYF.

This clone turned up a few times. Additional DNA sequences in this sample encode the identical CDR3. This chain links TRBV5-1 with TRBJ2-5; 8 positions match TRBD2. The CDR3 loop spans 16 amino acids. Germline V lookup: CDR1 SGHRS, CDR2 YFSETQ. The V segment lost 0 bases and the J segment 1 base; nucleotides outside the gene matches: 5. Here the CDR3 reads CASSLDVAGGQETQYF. In DNA form, the CDR3 reads TGCGCCAGCAGCTTGGACGTTGCGGGGGGCCAAGAGACCCAGTACTTC.

V usage is TRBV2 and J usage is TRBJ1-2; D not resolved. Germline-derived CDR1 and CDR2 are SNHLY and FYNNEI. Trimming left V 7 bases short and J 0 bases short, with 12 bases between. This CDR3 region has 14 residues. The CDR3 region is CASKRTEANYGYTF. The CDR3, as DNA: TGTGCCAGCAAACGCACGGAAGCTAACTATGGCTACACCTTC.

This sequence joins TRBV9 and TRBJ1-4; 7 positions match TRBD1. Germline V gene sequence: CDR1 SGDLS, CDR2 YYNGEE. The CDR3 spans 17 residues. V dropped 4 bases and J dropped 3; count of bases not matched to a gene: 12. CDR3 sequence: CASSPRQGIVANEKLFF. The CDR3 bases are TGTGCCAGCAGCCCCCGACAGGGAATTGTGGCTAATGAAAAACTGTTTTTT.

The V gene is TRBV6-6, the J gene TRBJ2-7; D ambiguous. V was pared by 1 base and J by 0 bases, with 13 bases between. The CDR3 is 16 residues long. Per germline, CDR1 MNHNY and CDR2 SVGAGI (reference sequence). CDR3 sequence: CASSYFLGMSSYEQYF. The CDR3 DNA reads as TGTGCCAGCAGTTACTTCTTGGGGATGAGCTCCTACGAGCAGTACTTC.

The gene calls are TRBV7-9 and TRBJ2-7; D is undetermined. CDR3 length: 10 residues. Trimming pared 8 bases from V and 1 base from J, leaving 3 bases between. Germline V CDR1 and CDR2: SEHNR, FQNEAQ (reference sequence). Here the CDR3 reads CASSSYEQYF. CDR3 nucleotides: TGTGCCAGCTCGTCCTACGAGCAGTACTTC.

The chain couples TRBV13 to TRBJ1-2; maybe TRBD1 (5 bases). Trimming shortened V by 7 bases and J by 5 bases, and 20 bases separated the two germline ends. From germline, CDR1 is PRHDT and CDR2 FYEKMQ (reference sequence). The CDR3 is made up of 15 amino acids. In nucleotides, the CDR3 is TGTGCCAGCACCACCGGCGGGGCGGCTTCATATGGCTACACCTTC. Residues: CASTTGGAASYGYTF.

This chain links TRBV7-9 with TRBJ2-6; TRBD1 or TRBD2 may be the D gene (6 bases each). This CDR3 is 16 amino acids long. In germline, CDR1 is SEHNR, CDR2 FQNEAQ (reference sequence). Trimming stripped 3 bases from V and 4 bases from J, with 13 bases between. CDR3 coding DNA: TGTGCCAGCAGCTTGGGAGGACAGCTGGGGGCCAACGTCCTGACTTTC. Translation gives CASSLGGQLGANVLTF.

This clone was seen a few times. The CDR3 here is CASSQAGEGELFF. The CDR3 DNA is TGCGCCAGCAGCCAAGCTGGAGAGGGGGAGCTGTTTTTT. The chain links TRBV4-3 to TRBJ2-2, with D unresolved. Germline-derived CDR1 and CDR2 are LGHNA and YSLEER. The CDR3 contains 13 residues. V dropped 1 base and J dropped 8 bases, with 8 bases sitting between them.

The chain employs TRBV7-6 and TRBJ1-4; no firm D call. V lost 3 bases, J lost 10 bases, and 12 bases lay in between. The CDR3 has 13 residues. The V gene's germline CDR1 is SGHVS and CDR2 FNYEAQ. This CDR3 reads CASSFGPQGKLFF. CDR3 sequence (DNA): TGTGCCAGCAGCTTCGGGCCACAAGGAAAACTGTTTTTT.

V and J are TRBV5-8 and TRBJ1-4; D possibly corresponds to TRBD1 (5 bases). V was trimmed by 1 base and J by 13 bases, leaving 8 bases between them. The germline CDR1 and CDR2 sequences are SGHTS and YDEGEE. CDR3 size: 11 residues. The CDR3 bases are TGTGCCAGCAGCTTGTACGGGGGACTGTTTTTT. It yields the protein CASSLYGGLFF.

This rearrangement joins TRBV5-1 to TRBJ1-1; no clear D. The CDR3 length is 14 residues. Between the trimmed V and J ends, which lost 9 bases and 2 bases, there was a span of 17 bases. Germline V gene lookup returns CDR1 SGHRS and CDR2 YFSETQ. This chain's CDR3 is CATRWGVGNTEAFF. In DNA form, the CDR3 reads TGCGCCACCAGGTGGGGAGTAGGAAACACTGAAGCTTTCTTT.

The chain employs TRBV5-1 and TRBJ2-1, with 8 positions matching TRBD2. V lost 0 bases to trimming and J lost 3 bases; unmatched junction nucleotides: 2. The CDR3 has 15 amino acids. The V gene's germline CDR1 is SGHRS and CDR2 YFSETQ. The DNA of the CDR3 is TGCGCCAGCAGCTTGGGGACTAGCTTCTACAATGAGCAGTTCTTC. The encoded protein is CASSLGTSFYNEQFF.

This clone was seen a handful of times. V gene TRBV9 combines with J gene TRBJ2-1, with D perhaps matching TRBD2 (6 bases). The CDR3 spans 17 residues. Germline assignment: CDR1 SGDLS and CDR2 YYNGEE. V dropped 4 bases and J dropped 0 bases, with 17 bases sitting between them. CDR3 DNA: TGTGCCAGCAGCTCCCCTGGCGGGGAATACTCCTACAATGAGCAGTTCTTC. This translates into CASSSPGGEYSYNEQFF.

The chain has TRBV30 and TRBJ1-5, with D perhaps TRBD1 (5 bases). Germline values: CDR1 GTSNPN, CDR2 SVGIG (reference sequence). The CDR3 sequence is 13 residues long. V lost 1 base to trimming and J lost 6 bases, with 10 bases between them. Written as DNA, the CDR3 is TGTGCCTGGAGTGCGGGGGGGAGTCAGCCCCAGCATTTT. It encodes CAWSAGGSQPQHF.